This entry describes one TCR beta chain. The CDR3 has 16 residues. V lost 10 bases, J lost 0 bases, and 18 bases lay in between. Germline V gene lookup returns CDR1 KGHDR and CDR2 SFDVKD. From the 5' RACE reads, TCRdb called clonotypes with MiXCR, one entry per CDR3 protein. The data hold some 64,000 distinct CDR3 sequences, with less than 20% observed a single time. These data are taken from a study of early T cells in non-severe SARS-CoV-2 infection. J is TRBJ2-1 and V is TRBV24-1; possibly TRBD2 for D (6 bases). The TCR was taken from an adult who was a healthcare worker with PCR-confirmed SARS-CoV-2 infection or an uninfected control (not recorded which). Sequencing was performed on whole blood, taken at baseline. The CDR3 DNA is TGTGCCACTGCCGAGACCGGGACTGCCTCCTACAATGAGCAGTTCTTC. It yields the protein CATAETGTASYNEQFF.